This T cell receptor (beta chain) was found in a study of monozygotic twins with inflammatory bowel disease. Points from the study as a whole: For IBD patients, clonotypes shared with others were fewer than for healthy twins, especially with disease activity.

The CDR3 covers 14 residues. TCRdb re-called the 5' RACE reads, yielding one record per CDR3 amino acid sequence without DNA. This sample contains a few hundred thousand distinct CDR3 sequences. Comments on this clonotype: Its antigen is currently unknown.

The chain carries TRBV12-3 or TRBV12-4 and TRBJ1-5. Sequences were obtained from blood. The clonotype comes from a human donor with ulcerative colitis or Crohn's disease, or a healthy co-twin of an affected twin (not recorded which). The CDR3 spells CASSFGNSNQPQHF.